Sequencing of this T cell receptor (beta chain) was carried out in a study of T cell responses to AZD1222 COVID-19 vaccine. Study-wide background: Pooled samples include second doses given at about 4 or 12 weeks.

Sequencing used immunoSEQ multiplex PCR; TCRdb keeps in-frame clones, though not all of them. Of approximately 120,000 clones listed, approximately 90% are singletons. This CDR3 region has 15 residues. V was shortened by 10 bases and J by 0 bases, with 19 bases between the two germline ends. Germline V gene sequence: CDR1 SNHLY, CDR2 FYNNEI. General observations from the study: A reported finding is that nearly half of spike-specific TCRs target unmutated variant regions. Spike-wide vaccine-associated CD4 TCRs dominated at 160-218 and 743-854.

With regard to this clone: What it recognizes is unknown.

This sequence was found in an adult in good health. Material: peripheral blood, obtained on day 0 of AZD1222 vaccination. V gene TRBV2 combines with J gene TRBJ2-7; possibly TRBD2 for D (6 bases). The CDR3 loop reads CATMEGGRLSYEQYF. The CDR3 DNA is TGTGCCACCATGGAGGGTGGGAGGCTCTCCTACGAGCAGTACTTC.